This T cell receptor (beta chain) was sequenced during a study of T-cell memory formation after mild COVID-19. Barcoded TCR alpha and TCR beta cDNA libraries with UMIs came from 5'RACE using constant-segment primers. TCRdb ran MiXCR on the 5' RACE reads and lists one entry per CDR3 protein. This table holds about 350,000 distinct CDR3 sequences, 13% to 15% found once. Whole-study findings and limits: Day 15 to 85 contracting clones showed balanced CD4/CD8; day 15 to 37 expanders favored CD4+. CM and EM subsets held most contracting CD4+ clones; EMRA held CD8+ ones.

The sample holds a few counts of this clonotype. Its antigen remains unknown. The sample comprised PBMCs or a T cell subset sorted from them (not recorded which). This receptor was identified in a man aged 18 to 35 who had mild COVID-19 (a few samples of this study predate the infection). Cell type and time point are not known.

DNA of the CDR3: TGCGCCAGCAGCGTAGCCATAGCGGGGGCCACAGATACGCAGTATTTT. Translation gives CASSVAIAGATDTQYF. The rearrangement joins TRBV5-1 to TRBJ2-3; 9 bases agree with TRBD2. The CDR3 spans 16 residues. CDR1 SGHRS and CDR2 YFSETQ come from the germline V gene. Trimming removed 4 bases from V and 2 bases from J; junction bases left unmatched: 8.